The 9 T cell receptor delta chains reported below all come from one sample, sequenced in a study of gamma-delta chains in newborns, infants, children. TCRdb re-called the reads using CATT. Of approximately 3,600 delta-chain clones listed, roughly 0.6% are singletons. The sample comprised blood. These receptors were taken from a child who was a newborn, infant or young child, either healthy, febrile or measles-vaccinated (not recorded which).

The table lists this clone with a few counts. This sequence is one base from a far larger clone and is likely a read error. This sample also contains other DNA sequences that code for the same CDR3. The V and J genes are TRDV2 and TRDJ1, with D hard to call. V lost 9 bases, J lost 0 bases, and 16 bases lay in between. The CDR3 contains 14 residues. Looked up from germline, CDR1 is GEAIGNYY and CDR2 is EKD. The CDR3 loop is CALNRGAYTDKLIF. CDR3 DNA: TGTGCCCTGAACCGAGGGGCGTACACCGATAAACTCATCTTT.

This clone was detected a few times. The protein TCRdb gives is from a much larger clone and does not agree with this DNA's translation at residue 13, likely a read error; the protein shown here comes from the DNA. The V and J genes are TRDV2 and TRDJ1; 10 nucleotides line up with TRDD3. This CDR3 is built from 15 residues. CDR1 is GEAIGNYY, CDR2 EKD, per germline. This CDR3 is CACHALGGYTDKPIF. CDR3 coding DNA: TGTGCCTGTCACGCTCTTGGGGGATACACCGATAAACCCATCTTT.

Only a few counts were recorded for this clone. The protein that TCRdb holds for this DNA derives from a much larger clone and differs from the translated DNA at residue 4, which likely indicates a read error; the protein shown here is translated from the DNA. The chain employs TRDV2 and TRDJ1; 7 bases match TRDD3. This CDR3 region has 14 residues. Germline CDR1 is GEAIGNYY and CDR2 is EKD. J gave up 4 bases and V 5 bases, and 9 bases lay outside the gene matches. The CDR3 reads CACVALLGNDKLIF. The CDR3 DNA reads TGTGCCTGTGTCGCCCTACTGGGGAACGATAAACTCATCTTT.

This clone has just a few counts. The protein that TCRdb holds for this DNA derives from a much larger clone and differs from the translated DNA at residue 6, which likely indicates a read error; the protein shown here is translated from the DNA. The chain recombines TRDV2 with TRDJ3; a weak D match, TRDD3 (5 bases). Trimming cost V 7 bases and J 5 bases, with 17 bases left between them. The CDR3 is made up of 16 amino acids. Germline CDR1 is GEAIGNYY and CDR2 is EKD. The CDR3 sequence is CACDGPGAGDTRQMFF. DNA for the CDR3: TGTGCCTGCGACGGCCCGGGGGCCGGGGACACCCGACAGATGTTTTTC.

On this clone: A far larger clone is one nucleotide away, so this likely arose from a read error. Other DNA variants within this sample encode the same CDR3. CDR3 in DNA: TGTGCCTGTGACACGGTCCTGGGGGACCTGACAGCACAACTCTTCTTT. This gives the protein CACDTVLGDLTAQLFF. This chain uses TRDV2 with TRDJ2; 8 positions match TRDD3. CDR1 GEAIGNYY and CDR2 EKD come from the germline V gene. The CDR3 is made up of 16 amino acids. V lost 1 base to trimming and J lost 3 bases; unmatched junction nucleotides: 6.

As to this clone: TCRdb lists the protein of a much larger clone for this DNA, which differs at residue 6, so this is likely a read error; the protein given here is translated from the DNA itself. CDR3 loop: CACDTRGYTAQLFF. Here the CDR3 DNA reads TGTGCCTGTGACACCCGGGGATACACAGCACAACTCTTCTTT. The chain uses TRDV2 and TRDJ2, with TRDD3 matching 8 bases. Looked up from germline, CDR1 is GEAIGNYY and CDR2 is EKD. The CDR3 totals 14 residues. Trimming took 0 bases from V and 5 from J; bases not matched to a gene: 1.

This clone was seen more than once but under ten times. The likely explanation is a read error, given a far larger clone one base away. The chain links TRDV2 to TRDJ3, with TRDD3 matching 8 bases. The germline gives CDR1 GEAIGNYY, CDR2 EKD. The CDR3 has 21 residues. V lost 0 bases and J lost 1; bases outside the gene matches: 13. CDR3 region: CACDTVLGGKWFSWDTRQMFF. The DNA for the CDR3 is TGTGCCTGTGACACCGTACTGGGGGGTAAATGGTTTTCCTGGGACACCCGACAGATGTTTTTC.

With regard to this clone: This DNA translates differently at residue 11 from the TCRdb protein, which is that of a much larger clone; a read error is likely, and the protein shown is the DNA's own translation. V gene TRDV2 combines with J gene TRDJ1, with TRDD3 matching 11 bases. This CDR3 spans 17 amino acids. CDR1 GEAIGNYY and CDR2 EKD come from the germline V gene. V shed 0 bases and J 1 base; nucleotides not matched to a gene: 6. The CDR3 loop reads CACDTVGGYGCTDKLIF. Written as DNA, the CDR3 is TGTGCCTGTGACACCGTTGGGGGATACGGGTGCACCGATAAACTCATCTTT.

This clone was detected a few times. Sequence at one end of the junction differs from germline and may be a read error. This chain joins TRDV2 and TRDJ3; 8 bases agree with TRDD3. The V gene's germline CDR1 is GEAIGNYY and CDR2 EKD. CDR3 length: 21 residues. The CDR3 is CACGTVRDTQSGSWDTRQVFF. CDR3 sequence (DNA): TGTGCCTGTGGCACCGTACGGGATACGCAGTCAGGCTCCTGGGACACCCGACAGGTGTTTTTC.